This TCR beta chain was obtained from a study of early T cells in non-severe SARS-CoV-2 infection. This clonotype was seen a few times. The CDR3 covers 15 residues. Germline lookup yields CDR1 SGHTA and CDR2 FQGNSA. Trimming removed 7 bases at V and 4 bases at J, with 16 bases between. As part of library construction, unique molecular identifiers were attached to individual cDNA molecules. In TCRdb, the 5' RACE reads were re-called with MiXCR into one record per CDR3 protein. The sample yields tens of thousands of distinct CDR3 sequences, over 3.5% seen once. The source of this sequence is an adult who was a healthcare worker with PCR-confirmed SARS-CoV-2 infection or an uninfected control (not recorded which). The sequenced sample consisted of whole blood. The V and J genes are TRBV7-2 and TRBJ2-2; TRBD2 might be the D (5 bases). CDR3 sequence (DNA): TGTGCCAGCAACTCCCGGACCGGGGTCACCGGGGAGCTGTTTTTT. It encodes CASNSRTGVTGELFF. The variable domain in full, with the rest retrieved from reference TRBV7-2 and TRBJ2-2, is GAGVSQSPSNKVTEKGKDVELRCDPISGHTALYWYRQSLGQGLEFLIYFQGNSAPDKSGLPSDRFSAERTGGSVSTLTIQRTQQEDSAVYLCASNSRTGVTGELFFGEGSRLTVL.